Below are 13 T cell receptor beta chains sequenced from a single sample in a study of blood T cell repertoires in COVID-19. Sequencing used immunoSEQ multiplex PCR; TCRdb keeps in-frame clones, though not all of them. The sample consists of 200,000 to 250,000 clones, 60% to 85% of them appearing once. Sequencing was done on a sample of peripheral blood. These receptor sequences come from a woman in her seventies with acute or convalescent COVID-19.

The V call is TRBV5-1, the J call TRBJ2-3; no clear D. The CDR3 covers 14 residues. Germline loops: CDR1 SGHRS, CDR2 YFSETQ. V lost 0 bases, J lost 0 bases, and 5 bases lay in between. The CDR3 DNA follows: TGCGCCAGCAGCTTGGACATTAGCACAGATACGCAGTATTTT. Its translation: CASSLDISTDTQYF.

The chain recombines TRBV7-2 with TRBJ2-7; TRBD1 matches 9 bases. Germline assignment: CDR1 SGHTA and CDR2 FQGNSA. Losses at the gene ends were 1 base for V and 5 bases for J; bases not matched to a gene: 3. The CDR3 consists of 14 residues. DNA for the CDR3: TGTGCCAGCAGCTTAGAAGGGACAGGGAACGAGCAGTACTTC. This codes for CASSLEGTGNEQYF.

This chain uses TRBV5-8 with TRBJ2-2; 7 bases are shared with TRBD2. CDR1 and CDR2 (germline): SGHTS, YDEGEE. This CDR3 spans 17 amino acids. V trimming: 4 bases; J trimming: 5 bases; junction bases outside the gene matches: 14. The CDR3 DNA follows: TGTGCCAGCAGCCCAACCCGGGGACTATTGAAAACCGGGGAGCTGTTTTTT. Its protein is CASSPTRGLLKTGELFF. Full variable domain (remainder filled in from reference TRBV5-8 and TRBJ2-2): EAGVTQSPTHLIKTRGQQATLRCSPISGHTSVYWYQQALGLGLQFLLWYDEGEERNRGNFPPRFSGRQFPNYSSELNVNALELEDSALYLCASSPTRGLLKTGELFFGEGSRLTVL.

Many counts were recorded for this clone. This chain joins TRBV5-6 and TRBJ2-3; 12 bases align to TRBD2. Germline-derived CDR1 and CDR2 are SGHDT and YYEEEE. Trimming took 4 bases from V and 1 from J; bases not matched to a gene: 7. CDR3 length: 17 amino acids. DNA of the CDR3: TGTGCCAGCAGCCAGGGACTAGCGGGCGGGGGCACAGATACGCAGTATTTT. Its protein product is CASSQGLAGGGTDTQYF.

The V and J genes are TRBV19 and TRBJ2-1; 13 nucleotides align to TRBD2. Per the germline V gene, CDR1 is LNHDA and CDR2 is SQIVND (reference sequence). The J segment lost 8 bases and the V segment lost 8 bases, leaving 6 bases of the junction unmatched. This CDR3 contains 14 residues. This chain's CDR3 is CASQLAGGPYEQFF. The CDR3 nucleotides read TGTGCCAGTCAACTAGCGGGGGGGCCCTATGAGCAGTTCTTC.

This sequence joins TRBV11-2 and TRBJ1-1; perhaps TRBD1 as D (5 bases). The V gene lost 3 bases and the J gene lost 4 bases, with 15 bases spanning the gap. Germline assignment: CDR1 SGHAT and CDR2 FQNNGV. This CDR3 is 15 amino acids long. CDR3 residues: CASSFQGRGGTEAFF. The CDR3 DNA reads as TGTGCCAGCAGCTTTCAGGGACGGGGGGGCACTGAAGCTTTCTTT.

This clone was observed a single time. The rearrangement links TRBV15 to TRBJ1-3; a possible D gene is TRBD1 (5 bases). The CDR3 sequence is 14 residues long. The germline V gene has CDR1 LNHNV and CDR2 YYDKDF (reference sequence). Trimming removed 0 bases at V and 7 bases at J, with 10 bases between. The CDR3 DNA reads TGTGCCACCAGCAGAGATCAGGGCGCGAACACCATATATTTT. This codes for CATSRDQGANTIYF.

V and J are TRBV2 and TRBJ2-5; tentative D call: TRBD2 (5 bases). The CDR3 covers 15 residues. V lost 6 bases and J 4 bases, leaving 18 bases between the germline ends. Germline V lookup: CDR1 SNHLY, CDR2 FYNNEI. CDR3 nucleotides: TGTGCCAGCAGCCCATTAACTAGTCTTGCAGAGACCCAGTACTTC. Encoded protein: CASSPLTSLAETQYF.

J is TRBJ2-5 and V is TRBV9; D ambiguous. This CDR3 spans 13 amino acids. Germline V gene data show CDR1 as SGDLS and CDR2 as YYNGEE. V was cut by 0 bases and J by 3 bases, with 6 bases left in between. CDR3 residues: CASSVGVKETQYF. CDR3 DNA: TGTGCCAGCAGCGTAGGCGTGAAAGAGACCCAGTACTTC.

The V gene is TRBV19, the J gene TRBJ2-5; 9 bases are a match to TRBD1. Per germline, CDR1 LNHDA and CDR2 SQIVND (reference sequence). V shed 6 bases and J 5 bases; nucleotides not matched to a gene: 7. The CDR3 is made up of 14 amino acids. CDR3 in amino acids: CASSPGQGWETQYF. The DNA for the CDR3 is TGTGCCAGTAGCCCCGGACAGGGGTGGGAGACCCAGTACTTC.

This clone was detected only a few times. J is TRBJ1-1 and V is TRBV5-1; TRBD1 matches at 8 bases. The CDR3 runs to 15 residues. From germline, CDR1 is SGHRS and CDR2 YFSETQ. The junction had 4 bases not matched to a gene; V was cut back by 2 bases and J by 1 base. The CDR3 DNA follows: TGCGCCAGCAGCTTCCAGGGGGCGCAGAACACTGAAGCTTTCTTT. It encodes CASSFQGAQNTEAFF.

A few counts support this clone. J is TRBJ1-1 and V is TRBV13; tentative D call: TRBD1 (6 bases). V lost 5 bases to trimming and J lost 1 base, with 20 bases between them. In germline, CDR1 is PRHDT, CDR2 FYEKMQ (reference sequence). The CDR3 extends over 17 amino acids. The CDR3 bases are TGTGCCAGCAGCCCAATCCCGGGACATACCACGAACACTGAAGCTTTCTTT. It is translated as CASSPIPGHTTNTEAFF.

The chain uses TRBV5-1 and TRBJ2-5; D possibly corresponds to TRBD2 (5 bases). The CDR3 extends over 12 amino acids. CDR1 SGHRS and CDR2 YFSETQ come from the germline V gene. The V end lost 4 bases, the J end lost 4 bases, and 8 bases lay between the germline ends. CDR3 sequence reads: CASSLASETQYF. The CDR3 nucleotides are TGCGCCAGCAGCCTAGCCTCAGAGACCCAGTACTTC.